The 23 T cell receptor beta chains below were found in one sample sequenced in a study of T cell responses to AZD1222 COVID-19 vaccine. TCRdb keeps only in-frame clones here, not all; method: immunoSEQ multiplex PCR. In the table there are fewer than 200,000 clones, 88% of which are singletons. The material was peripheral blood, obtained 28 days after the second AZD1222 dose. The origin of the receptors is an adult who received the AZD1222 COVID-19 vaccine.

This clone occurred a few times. This CDR3 is CASSPRGLSTEAFF. CDR3 DNA sequence: TGTGCCAGCTCACCACGCGGGTTGAGCACTGAAGCTTTCTTT. The V call is TRBV18, the J call TRBJ1-1; no definite D call. V was shortened by 1 base and J by 4 bases, with 10 bases between the two germline ends. The CDR3 has 14 amino acids. Germline V gene sequence: CDR1 KGHSH, CDR2 LQKENI. The complete variable domain, with remaining parts taken from reference TRBV18 and TRBJ1-1, reads NAGVMQNPRHLVRRRGQEARLRCSPMKGHSHVYWYRQLPEEGLKFMVYLQKENIIDESGMPKERFSAEFPKEGPSILRIQQVVRGDSAAYFCASSPRGLSTEAFFGQGTRLTVV.

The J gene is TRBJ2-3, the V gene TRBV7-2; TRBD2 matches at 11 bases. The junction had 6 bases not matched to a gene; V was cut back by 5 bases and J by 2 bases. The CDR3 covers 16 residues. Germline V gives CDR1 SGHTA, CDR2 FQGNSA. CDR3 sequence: CASSQLAGGPTDTQYF. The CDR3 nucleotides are TGTGCCAGCAGCCAGCTAGCGGGGGGCCCCACAGATACGCAGTATTTT.

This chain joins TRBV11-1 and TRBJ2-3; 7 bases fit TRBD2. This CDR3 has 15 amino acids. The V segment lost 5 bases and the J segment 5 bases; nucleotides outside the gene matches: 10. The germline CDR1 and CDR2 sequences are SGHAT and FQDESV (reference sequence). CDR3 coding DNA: TGTGCCAGCAGCCGACCGTGGCGGGGGATAGATACGCAGTATTTT. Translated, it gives CASSRPWRGIDTQYF. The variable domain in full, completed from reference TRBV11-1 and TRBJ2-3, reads EAEVAQSPRYKITEKSQAVAFWCDPISGHATLYWYRQILGQGPELLVQFQDESVVDDSQLPKDRFSAERLKGVDSTLKIQPAELGDSAMYLCASSRPWRGIDTQYFGPGTRLTVL.

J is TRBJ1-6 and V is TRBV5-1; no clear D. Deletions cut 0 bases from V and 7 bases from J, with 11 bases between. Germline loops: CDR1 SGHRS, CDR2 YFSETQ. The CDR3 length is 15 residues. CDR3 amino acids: CASSLGAVGNSPLHF. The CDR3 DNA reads TGCGCCAGCAGCTTGGGGGCAGTGGGCAATTCACCCCTCCACTTT.

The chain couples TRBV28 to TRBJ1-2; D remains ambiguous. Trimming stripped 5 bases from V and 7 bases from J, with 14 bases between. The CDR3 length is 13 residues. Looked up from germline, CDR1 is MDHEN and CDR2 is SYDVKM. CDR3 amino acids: CASSPASVSGYTF. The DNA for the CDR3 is TGTGCCAGCAGTCCCGCCTCCGTATCTGGCTACACCTTC.

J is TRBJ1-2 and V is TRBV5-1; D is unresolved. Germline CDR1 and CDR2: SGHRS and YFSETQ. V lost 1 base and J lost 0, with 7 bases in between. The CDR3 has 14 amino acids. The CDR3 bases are TGCGCCAGCAGCTTGAACGGAGCTAACTATGGCTACACCTTC. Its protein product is CASSLNGANYGYTF.

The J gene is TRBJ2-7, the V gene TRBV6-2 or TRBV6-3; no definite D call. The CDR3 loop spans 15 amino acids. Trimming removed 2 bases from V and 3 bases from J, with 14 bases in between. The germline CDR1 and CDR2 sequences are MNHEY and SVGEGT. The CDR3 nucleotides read TGTGCCAGCAGTTACCGGGTCTCATCCTACTACGAGCAGTACTTC. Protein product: CASSYRVSSYYEQYF.

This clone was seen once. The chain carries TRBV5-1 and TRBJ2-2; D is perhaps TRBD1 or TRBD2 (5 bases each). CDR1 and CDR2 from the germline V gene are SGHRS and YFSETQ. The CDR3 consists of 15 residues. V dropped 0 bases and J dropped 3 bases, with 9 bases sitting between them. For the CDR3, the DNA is TGCGCCAGCAGCTTGGATGGGACGGACACCGGGGAGCTGTTTTTT. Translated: CASSLDGTDTGELFF.

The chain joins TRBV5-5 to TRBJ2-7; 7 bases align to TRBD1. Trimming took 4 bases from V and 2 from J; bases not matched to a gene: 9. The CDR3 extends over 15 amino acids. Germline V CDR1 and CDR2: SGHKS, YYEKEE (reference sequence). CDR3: CASSELGTVAYEQYF. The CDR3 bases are TGTGCCAGCAGCGAGTTGGGGACAGTCGCCTACGAGCAGTACTTC.

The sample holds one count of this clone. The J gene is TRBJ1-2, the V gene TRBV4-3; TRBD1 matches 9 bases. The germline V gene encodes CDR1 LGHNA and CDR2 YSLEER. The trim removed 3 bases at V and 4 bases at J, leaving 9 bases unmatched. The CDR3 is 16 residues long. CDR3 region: CASSQGRTGDVYGYTF. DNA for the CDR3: TGCGCCAGCAGCCAGGGCCGGACAGGGGATGTCTATGGCTACACCTTC.

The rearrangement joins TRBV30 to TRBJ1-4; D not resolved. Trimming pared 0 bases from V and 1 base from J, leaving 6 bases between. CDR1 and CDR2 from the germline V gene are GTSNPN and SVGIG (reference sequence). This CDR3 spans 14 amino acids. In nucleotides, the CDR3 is TGTGCCTGGAGTGTTTGGGGAACTAATGAAAAACTGTTTTTT. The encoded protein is CAWSVWGTNEKLFF.

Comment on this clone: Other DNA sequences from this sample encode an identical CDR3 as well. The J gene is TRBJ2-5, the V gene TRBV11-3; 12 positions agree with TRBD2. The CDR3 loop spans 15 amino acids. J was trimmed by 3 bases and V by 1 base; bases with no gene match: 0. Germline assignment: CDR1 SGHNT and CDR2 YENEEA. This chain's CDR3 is CASSLGLAGEETQYF. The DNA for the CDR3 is TGTGCCAGCAGCTTAGGACTAGCGGGGGAAGAGACCCAGTACTTC.

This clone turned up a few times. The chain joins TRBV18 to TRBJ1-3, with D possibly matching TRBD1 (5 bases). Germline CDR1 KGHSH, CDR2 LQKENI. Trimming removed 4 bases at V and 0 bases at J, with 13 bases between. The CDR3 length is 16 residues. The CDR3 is CASSRTRPDSGNTIYF. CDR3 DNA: TGTGCCAGCTCACGGACACGTCCTGACTCTGGAAACACCATATATTTT.

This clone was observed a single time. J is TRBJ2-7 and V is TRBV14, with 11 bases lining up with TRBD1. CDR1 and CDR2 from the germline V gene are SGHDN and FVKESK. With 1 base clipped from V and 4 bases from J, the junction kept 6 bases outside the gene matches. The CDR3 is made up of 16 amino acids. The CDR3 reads CASSQVGTGGLYEQYF. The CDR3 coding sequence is TGTGCCAGCAGCCAAGTCGGGACAGGGGGATTATACGAGCAGTACTTC.

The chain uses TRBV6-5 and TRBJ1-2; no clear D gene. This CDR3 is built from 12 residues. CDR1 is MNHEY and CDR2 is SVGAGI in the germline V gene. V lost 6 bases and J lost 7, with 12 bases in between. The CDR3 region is CASRREGLGYTF. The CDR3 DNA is TGTGCCAGCAGACGGGAGGGTCTTGGCTACACCTTC.

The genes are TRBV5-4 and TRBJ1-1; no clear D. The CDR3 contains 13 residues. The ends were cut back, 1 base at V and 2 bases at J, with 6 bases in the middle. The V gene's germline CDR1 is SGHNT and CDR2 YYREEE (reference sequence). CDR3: CASSLYENTEAFF. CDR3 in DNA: TGTGCCAGCAGCTTGTATGAAAACACTGAAGCTTTCTTT.

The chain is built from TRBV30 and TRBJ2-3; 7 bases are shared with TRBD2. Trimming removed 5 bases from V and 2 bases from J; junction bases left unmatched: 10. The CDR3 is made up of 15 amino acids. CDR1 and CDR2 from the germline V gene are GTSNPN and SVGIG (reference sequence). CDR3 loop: CAWDLGTSATDTQYF. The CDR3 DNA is TGTGCCTGGGACCTCGGCACTAGCGCCACAGATACGCAGTATTTT.

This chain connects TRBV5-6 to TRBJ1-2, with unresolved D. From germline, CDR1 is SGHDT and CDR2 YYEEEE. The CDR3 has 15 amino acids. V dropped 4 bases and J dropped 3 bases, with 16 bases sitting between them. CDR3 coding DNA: TGTGCCAGCAGCAGGAATGAGGGCGGACACTATGGCTACACCTTC. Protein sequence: CASSRNEGGHYGYTF. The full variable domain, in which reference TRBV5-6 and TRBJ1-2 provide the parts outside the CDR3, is DAGVTQSPTHLIKTRGQQVTLRCSPKSGHDTVSWYQQALGQGPQFIFQYYEEEERQRGNFPDRFSGHQFPNYSSELNVNALLLGDSALYLCASSRNEGGHYGYTFGSGTRLTVV.

In DNA, the CDR3 is TGTGCCAGCAGCTCCTGGGTGAAGCAGCGCAATGAGCAGTTCTTC. Residues: CASSSWVKQRNEQFF. The rearrangement joins TRBV7-3 to TRBJ2-1; D gene unclear. V was trimmed by 4 bases and J by 6 bases, leaving 16 bases between them. Looked up from germline, CDR1 is SGHTA and CDR2 is FQGTGA. CDR3 length equals 15 residues. The whole variable domain, filled in from reference TRBV7-3 and TRBJ2-1, reads GAGVSQTPSNKVTEKGKYVELRCDPISGHTALYWYRQSLGQGPEFLIYFQGTGAADDSGLPNDRFFAVRPEGSVSTLKIQRTERGDSAVYLCASSSWVKQRNEQFFGPGTRLTVL.

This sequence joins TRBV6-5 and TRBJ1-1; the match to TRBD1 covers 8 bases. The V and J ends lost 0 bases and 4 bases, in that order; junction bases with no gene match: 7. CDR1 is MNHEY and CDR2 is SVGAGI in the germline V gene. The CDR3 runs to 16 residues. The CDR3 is CASSYSDRVRITEAFF. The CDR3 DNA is TGTGCCAGCAGTTACTCGGACAGGGTGCGGATCACTGAAGCTTTCTTT.

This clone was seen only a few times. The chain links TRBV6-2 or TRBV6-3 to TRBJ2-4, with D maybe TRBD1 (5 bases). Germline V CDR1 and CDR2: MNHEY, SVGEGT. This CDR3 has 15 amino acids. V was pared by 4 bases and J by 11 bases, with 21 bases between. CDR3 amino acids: CASSLWSGKGALQYF. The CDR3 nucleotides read TGTGCCAGCAGTTTATGGTCAGGTAAAGGGGCGCTTCAGTACTTC.

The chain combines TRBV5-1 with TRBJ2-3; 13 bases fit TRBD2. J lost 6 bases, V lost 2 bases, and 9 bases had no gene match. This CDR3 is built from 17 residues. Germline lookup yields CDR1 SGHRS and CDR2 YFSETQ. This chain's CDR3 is CASSFSTTSGGVDTQYF. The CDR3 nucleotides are TGCGCCAGCAGCTTTAGTACCACTAGCGGGGGGGTGGATACGCAGTATTTT.

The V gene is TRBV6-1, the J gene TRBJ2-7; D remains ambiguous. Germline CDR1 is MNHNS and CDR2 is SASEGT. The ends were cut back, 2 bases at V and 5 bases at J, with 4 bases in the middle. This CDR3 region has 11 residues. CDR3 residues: CASSERDEQYF. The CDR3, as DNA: TGTGCCAGCAGTGAACGGGACGAGCAGTACTTC.